This T cell receptor (beta chain) is from a study of blood T cell repertoires in COVID-19 (dated by TCRdb to about 2020). For the wider study: Samples from collaborators originated in the United States, Italy and Spain and spanned both the acute and convalescent phases of COVID-19. The prospective study material was composed of cDNA or gDNA derived from T cells, B-cell-depleted T cells, or PBMCs. The sample metadata nearly always contained a de-identified subject ID, COVID-19 status, age in years and sex. Where available, HLA class I and class II types were taken from metadata supplied by the sample provider and were not determined by assay-based typing. Samples came from the ongoing ImmuneRACE study (first 160 participants) plus 1,254 subjects from 6 global collaborators. The repertoires were made available in a free public database intended to serve as a resource for research on the immune response to SARS-CoV-2. Deeply sampled blood TCRbeta repertoires from subjects exposed to, actively infected with, or recovered from COVID-19 were included in the dataset. The investigation overall reported the following: The amount of clinical and demographic metadata varied by source and participant and was provided uncurated.

To note about this clone: The antigen this receptor binds is unknown. Base qualities were left out, and no much larger clone turns up one base away.

One collaborating source in Seattle enrolled patients during active infection and followed them longitudinally through the course of disease. The collaborating institutions used their own protocols to collect whole blood in K2EDTA tubes. For TCRbeta analysis, collaborators shipped samples as frozen whole blood, isolated PBMCs, or DNA extracted from either of those sample types. The immunoSEQ Assay, a bias-controlled multiplex PCR, was used to amplify TCRbeta CDR3 regions from genomic DNA. Turning to the authors' computational methods: The number of nucleated cells in each sample was estimated by amplification of reference gene primers within the assay. To quantify the absolute abundance of each unique TCRbeta CDR3 rearrangement, sequence reads were collapsed and filtered. Productive Simpson clonality was computed per sample as the square root of Simpson's diversity index over productive rearrangements. What TCRdb holds here is the immuneACCESS table cut down to in-frame rearrangements. Part of the clones is not present; checked against another copy, under half of the missing clones reflect an unresolved V gene, and the others are unexplained. V, J and clone size were drawn from that table, and D and trimming were deduced from the DNA. This sample comprises almost 200,000 clones, 85% of them detected only once. About 0.91% of the sample is held by the ten biggest clonotypes.

Relative to germline, V is 4 bases shorter and J is 4 bases shorter, with 14 bases between their ends. Based on the germline V gene (reference sequence), the CDR1 and CDR2 sequences are SEHNR and FQNEAQ. Taken from cysteine to phenylalanine, the CDR3 has 15 residues. CDR3 DNA is the only sequence kept; it has 45 bases, read in frame from the first base. What was sequenced was peripheral blood. The chain is encoded by TRBV7-9 joined to TRBJ1-5; the D gene identity is not certain. The TCR was taken from a man between 60 and 75 years old with COVID-19, enrolled during active disease. The bases are TGTGCCAGCAGCTCCGCCGGGGTCGGGAATCAGCCCCAGCATTTT. Translated, it reads CASSSAGVGNQPQHF.